This T cell receptor (beta chain) was found in a study of spatial heterogeneity in lung cancer. Study summary: The study found that TCR transcript counts in tumor regions correlated strongly with a matched bulk RNA-seq T cell module score. Whole-study results and caveats: Coverage was estimated at about 7% of tumor T cells for alpha chains and approximately 14% for beta chains. Expanded intratumoral alpha and beta TCR counts tracked tumor mutation counts.

TCRdb fed the 5' RACE reads into MiXCR, producing one record per CDR3 protein. The repertoire consists of fewer than 3,500 distinct CDR3 sequences, with over 9.5% occurring once and the leading ten covering 7.5% to 10%. CDR1 is ENHRY and CDR2 is SYGVKD in the germline V gene. This CDR3 contains 12 residues. Trimming took 8 bases from V and 9 from J, leaving 17 bases between them. Sample time point: sample taken at primary tumor resection. The cohort: over 70 early-stage, untreated non-small cell lung cancer patients. Without sorting, whole RNA was sequenced from tumor, nontumor lung or frozen PBMC. This clonotype was observed at least ten times. Its antigen is unidentified.

This rearrangement joins TRBV10-3 to TRBJ2-7, with D maybe TRBD2 (6 bases). The sample in question was lung tumor tissue, obtained at surgery. This clonotype was sampled from a male donor with early-stage non-small cell lung cancer. The CDR3 reads CAIPAVSGGQYF. In DNA form, the CDR3 reads TGTGCCATCCCCGCCGTGTCCGGGGGGCAGTACTTC.